This is a list of T cell receptor beta chains from one sample in a study of OX40 agonist ivuxolimab in advanced cancers. Using immunoSEQ multiplex PCR, the repertoire was profiled, and TCRdb retains in-frame clones only, with some absent. The sample shows roughly 52,000 clones, almost 85% of them seen only once. This specimen consisted of CD4+ or CD8+ T cells sorted from blood, obtained in a trial of the OX40 agonist ivuxolimab. The receptors here all came from an adult with an advanced solid tumor such as melanoma, head and neck, liver or kidney cancer. CDR3s include the opening cysteine and the closing phenylalanine or tryptophan.

v_gene,j_gene,CDR3aa
TRBV28,TRBJ1-2,CASSLNSKNYGYTF
TRBV4-1,TRBJ1-5,CASSQGGARGSNQPQHF
TRBV28,TRBJ1-5,CASSLWDSFGNQPQHF
TRBV7-2,TRBJ1-5,CASSPSGQGISQPQHF
TRBV2,TRBJ2-1,CAGRGLADSYNEQFF
TRBV5-1,TRBJ2-7,CASSRGTGSSYEQYF
TRBV2,TRBJ1-1,CASSTPIPPEAFF
TRBV5-1,TRBJ2-5,CASSPRAQMETQYF
TRBV6-4,TRBJ1-2,CASSEGTGGIGYTF
TRBV5-1,TRBJ2-3,CASSSGDNLDTQYF
TRBV4-1,TRBJ1-5,CASSYIGRNQPQHF
TRBV5-8,TRBJ2-1,CASSLGTSALSYNEQFF
TRBV9,TRBJ2-6,CASSVYSSGANVLTF
TRBV13,TRBJ2-3,CASSLYFDSGSTDTQYF
TRBV19,TRBJ1-5,CASRITGGNQPQHF
TRBV10-3,TRBJ1-1,CAISKTGGMNTEAFF
TRBV19,TRBJ2-2,CASSLLGEGELFF
TRBV5-1,TRBJ2-3,CASSLGGAGGTDTQYF
TRBV6-5,TRBJ2-7,CASSEDQAPSCF
TRBV19,TRBJ1-2,CASSIALRVSGYTF
TRBV5-6,TRBJ2-4,CASSLAGGVPAKNIQYF
TRBV11-1,TRBJ1-3,CASSKIVQGELTGNTIYF
TRBV15,TRBJ2-5,CATSRDRTVVDQETQYF
TRBV25-1,TRBJ1-2,CASSEWEGADGYTF
TRBV9,TRBJ1-2,CASSLALRSGFGSGGYTF
TRBV6-5,TRBJ1-2,CASSYSWQGTGYTF
TRBV7-3,TRBJ2-4,CASSLTVAGGPDIQYF
TRBV5-6,TRBJ1-1,CASSLADLNTEAFF
TRBV28,TRBJ2-7,CASRSGTRRYEQYF
TRBV11-2,TRBJ2-7,CASSTDRTKDEQYF
TRBV4-1,TRBJ2-1,CASSQTEREGAYNEQFF
TRBV5-4,TRBJ2-1,CASSQDTGTGGLEQFF
TRBV4-3,TRBJ2-6,CASSQSPSGGAGANVLTF
TRBV19,TRBJ2-1,CATRGEGVYNEQFF
TRBV28,TRBJ2-7,CASSFPRQGLNYEQYF
TRBV11-2,TRBJ1-5,CASSLGVGGEQPQHF
TRBV25-1,TRBJ1-3,CASSSMTGNTIYF
TRBV7-2,TRBJ1-1,CASSPRQGVNTEAFF
TRBV28,TRBJ1-1,CASSSPGQEDTEAFF
TRBV4-3,TRBJ2-7,CASSQGSGPDLLSGGGYEQYF
TRBV25-1,TRBJ2-3,CASTRQGGTDTQYF
TRBV2,TRBJ2-1,CASRPIPSGSFNEQFF
TRBV19,TRBJ2-6,CASSEQGSPGANVLTF